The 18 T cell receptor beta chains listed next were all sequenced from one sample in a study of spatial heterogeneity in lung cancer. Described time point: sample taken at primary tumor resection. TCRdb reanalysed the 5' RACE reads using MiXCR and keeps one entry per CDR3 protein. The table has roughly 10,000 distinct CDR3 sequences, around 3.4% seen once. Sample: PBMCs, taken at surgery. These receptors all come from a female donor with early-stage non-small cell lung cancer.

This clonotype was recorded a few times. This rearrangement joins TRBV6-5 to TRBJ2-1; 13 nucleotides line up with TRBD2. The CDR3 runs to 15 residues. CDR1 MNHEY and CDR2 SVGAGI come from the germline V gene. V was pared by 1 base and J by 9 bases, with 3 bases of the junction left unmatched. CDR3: CASSYWTSGGVEQFF. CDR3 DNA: TGTGCCAGCAGTTACTGGACTAGCGGGGGTGTTGAGCAGTTCTTC.

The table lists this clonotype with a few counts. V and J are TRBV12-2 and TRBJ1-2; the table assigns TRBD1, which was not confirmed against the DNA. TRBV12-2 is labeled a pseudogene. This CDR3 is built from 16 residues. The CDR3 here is CASRLVRDSPNYGYTF. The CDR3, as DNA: TGTGCAAGTCGCTTAGTCCGGGACAGTCCCAACTATGGCTACACCTTC.

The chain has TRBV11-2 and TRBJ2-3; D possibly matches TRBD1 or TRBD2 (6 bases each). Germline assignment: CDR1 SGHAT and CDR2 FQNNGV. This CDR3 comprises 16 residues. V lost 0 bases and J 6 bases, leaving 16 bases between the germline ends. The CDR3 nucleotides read TGTGCCAGCAGCTTAGATCGCCGGGGGCCTTATGATACGCAGTATTTT. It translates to CASSLDRRGPYDTQYF. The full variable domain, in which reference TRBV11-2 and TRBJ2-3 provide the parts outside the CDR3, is EAGVAQSPRYKIIEKRQSVAFWCNPISGHATLYWYQQILGQGPKLLIQFQNNGVVDDSQLPKDRFSAERLKGVDSTLKIQPAKLEDSAVYLCASSLDRRGPYDTQYFGPGTRLTVL.

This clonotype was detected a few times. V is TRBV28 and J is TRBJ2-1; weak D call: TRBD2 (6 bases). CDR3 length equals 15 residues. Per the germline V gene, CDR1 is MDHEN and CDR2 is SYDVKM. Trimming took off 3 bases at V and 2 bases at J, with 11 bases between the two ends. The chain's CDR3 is CASSLGGDTYNEQFF. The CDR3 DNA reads TGTGCCAGCAGTTTGGGCGGGGATACCTACAATGAGCAGTTCTTC.

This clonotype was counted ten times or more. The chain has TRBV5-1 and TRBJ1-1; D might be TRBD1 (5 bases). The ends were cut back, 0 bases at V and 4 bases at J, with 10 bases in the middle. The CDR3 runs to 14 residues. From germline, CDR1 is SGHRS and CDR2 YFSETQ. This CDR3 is CASSLAGRGTEAFF. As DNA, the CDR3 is TGCGCCAGCAGCTTGGCCGGGAGGGGCACTGAAGCTTTCTTT.

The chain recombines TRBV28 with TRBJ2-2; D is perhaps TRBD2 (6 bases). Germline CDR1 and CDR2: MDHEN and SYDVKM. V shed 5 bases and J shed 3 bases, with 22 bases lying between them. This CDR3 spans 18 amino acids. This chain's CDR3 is CASSPFLLTRRYTGELFF. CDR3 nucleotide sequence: TGTGCCAGCAGTCCATTTCTTCTGACTAGACGTTACACCGGGGAGCTGTTTTTT.

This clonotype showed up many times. CDR3 amino acids: CASSRTGRGPEAFF. CDR3 nucleotides: TGTGCCAGCAGTAGGACGGGTAGAGGTCCTGAAGCTTTCTTT. The chain couples TRBV6-5 to TRBJ1-1, with D hard to call. Per the germline V gene, CDR1 is MNHEY and CDR2 is SVGAGI. The CDR3 extends over 14 amino acids. V was pared by 5 bases and J by 6 bases, with 16 bases between.

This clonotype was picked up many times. The CDR3 region has the DNA TGTGCCAGCAGTTCCCGAAGGACAGGCCTAGCTAACTATGGCTACACCTTC. This sequence encodes CASSSRRTGLANYGYTF. The gene calls are TRBV27 and TRBJ1-2, with TRBD1 matching over 7 bases. CDR3 size: 17 residues. Germline CDR1 and CDR2: MNHEY and SMNVEV (reference sequence). The V segment lost 4 bases and the J segment 0 bases; nucleotides outside the gene matches: 11.

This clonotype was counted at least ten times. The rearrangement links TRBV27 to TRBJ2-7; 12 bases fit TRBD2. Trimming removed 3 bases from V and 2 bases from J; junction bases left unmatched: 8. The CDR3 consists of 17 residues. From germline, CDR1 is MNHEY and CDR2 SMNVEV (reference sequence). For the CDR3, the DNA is TGTGCCAGCAGTTTGAGTTCGTCTAGCGGGAGGGCCTACGAGCAGTACTTC. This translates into CASSLSSSSGRAYEQYF.

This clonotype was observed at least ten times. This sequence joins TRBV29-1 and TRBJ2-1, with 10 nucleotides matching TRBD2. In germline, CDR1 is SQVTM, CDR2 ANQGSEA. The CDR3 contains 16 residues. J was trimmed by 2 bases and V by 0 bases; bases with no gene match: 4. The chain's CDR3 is CSVEDRSGRAYNEQFF. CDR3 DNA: TGCAGCGTTGAAGATCGAAGCGGGAGGGCCTACAATGAGCAGTTCTTC.

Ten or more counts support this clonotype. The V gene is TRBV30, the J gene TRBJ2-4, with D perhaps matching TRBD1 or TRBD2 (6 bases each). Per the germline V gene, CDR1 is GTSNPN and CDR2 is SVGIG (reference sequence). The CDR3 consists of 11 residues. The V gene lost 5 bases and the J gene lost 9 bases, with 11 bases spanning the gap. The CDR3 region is CAWEGGGIQYF. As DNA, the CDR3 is TGTGCCTGGGAGGGGGGAGGCATTCAGTACTTC. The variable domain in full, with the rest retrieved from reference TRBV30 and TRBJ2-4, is SQTIHQWPATLVQPVGSPLSLECTVEGTSNPNLYWYRQAAGRGLQLLFYSVGIGQISSEVPQNLSASRPQDRQFILSSKKLLLSDSGFYLCAWEGGGIQYFGAGTRLSVL.

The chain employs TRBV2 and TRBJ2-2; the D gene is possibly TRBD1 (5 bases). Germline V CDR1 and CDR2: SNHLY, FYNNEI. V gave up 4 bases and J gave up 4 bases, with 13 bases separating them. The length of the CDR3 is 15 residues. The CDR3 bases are TGTGCCAGCAGTGGTTCCCAGGGTGGCACCGGGGAGCTGTTTTTT. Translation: CASSGSQGGTGELFF.

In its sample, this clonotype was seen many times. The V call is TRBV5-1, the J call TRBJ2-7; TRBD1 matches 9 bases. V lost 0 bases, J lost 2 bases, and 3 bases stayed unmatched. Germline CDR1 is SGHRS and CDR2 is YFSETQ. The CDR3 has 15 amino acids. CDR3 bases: TGCGCCAGCAGCTTGGAAGGACAGGGGACCTACGAGCAGTACTTC. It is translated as CASSLEGQGTYEQYF.

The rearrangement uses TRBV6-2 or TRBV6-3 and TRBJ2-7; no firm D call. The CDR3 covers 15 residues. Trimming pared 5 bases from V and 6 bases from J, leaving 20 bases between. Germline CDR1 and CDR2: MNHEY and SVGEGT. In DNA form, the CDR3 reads TGTGCCAGCAGTCGAGGCGGAAGACCTATAGGCGAGCAGTACTTC. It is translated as CASSRGGRPIGEQYF.

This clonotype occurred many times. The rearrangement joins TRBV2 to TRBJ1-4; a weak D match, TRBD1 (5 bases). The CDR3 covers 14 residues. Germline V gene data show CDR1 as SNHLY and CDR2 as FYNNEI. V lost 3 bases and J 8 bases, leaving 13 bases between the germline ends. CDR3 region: CASSESAGSEKLFF. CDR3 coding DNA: TGTGCCAGCAGTGAGTCGGCAGGGAGCGAAAAACTGTTTTTT.

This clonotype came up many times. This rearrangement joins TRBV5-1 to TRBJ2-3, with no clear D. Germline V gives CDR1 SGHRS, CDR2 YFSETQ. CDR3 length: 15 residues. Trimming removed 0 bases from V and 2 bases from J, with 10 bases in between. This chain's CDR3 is CASSLGSGLTDTQYF. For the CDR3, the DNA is TGCGCCAGCAGCTTGGGGTCGGGCCTCACAGATACGCAGTATTTT.

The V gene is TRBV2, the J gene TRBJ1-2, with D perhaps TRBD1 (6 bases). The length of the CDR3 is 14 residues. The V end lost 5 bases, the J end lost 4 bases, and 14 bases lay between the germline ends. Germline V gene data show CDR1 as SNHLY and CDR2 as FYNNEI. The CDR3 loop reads CASSIWTAGYGYTF. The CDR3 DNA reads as TGTGCCAGCAGTATTTGGACAGCAGGCTATGGCTACACCTTC. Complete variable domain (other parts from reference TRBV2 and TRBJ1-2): EPEVTQTPSHQVTQMGQEVILRCVPISNHLYFYWYRQILGQKVEFLVSFYNNEISEKSEIFDDQFSVERPDGSNFTLKIRSTKLEDSAMYFCASSIWTAGYGYTFGSGTRLTVV.

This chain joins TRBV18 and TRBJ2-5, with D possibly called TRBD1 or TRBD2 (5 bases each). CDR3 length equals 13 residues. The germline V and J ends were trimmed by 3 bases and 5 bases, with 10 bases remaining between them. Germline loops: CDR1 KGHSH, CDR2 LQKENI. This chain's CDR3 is CASSPTGTETQYF. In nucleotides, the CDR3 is TGTGCCAGCTCACCCACCGGGACGGAGACCCAGTACTTC. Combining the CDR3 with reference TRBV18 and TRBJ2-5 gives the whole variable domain NAGVMQNPRHLVRRRGQEARLRCSPMKGHSHVYWYRQLPEEGLKFMVYLQKENIIDESGMPKERFSAEFPKEGPSILRIQQVVRGDSAAYFCASSPTGTETQYFGPGTRLLVL.